These T cell receptor beta chains were read from a single sample in a study of blood T cell repertoires in COVID-19. Sequencing was performed with immunoSEQ multiplex PCR; in TCRdb, only in-frame clones are kept and a portion is missing. In the table there are tens of thousands of clones, about 86% of which are singletons. The material sequenced was peripheral blood. The receptor source for this set is a woman aged 70-85 years with acute or convalescent COVID-19. CDR3s include the opening cysteine and the closing phenylalanine or tryptophan. Fields, in order: D gene, V gene, J gene, clone size, CDR3 DNA, CDR3 protein. D genes are given only for firm matches. Size is stated for part of the rows, as once, few or many counts, or as a class when the clone is expanded.

d_gene: .
v_gene: TRBV19
j_gene: TRBJ2-1
abundance: once
CDR3nt: TGTGCCAGTAGTATGGTTAGCTCCTACAATGAGCAGTTCTTC
CDR3aa: CASSMVSSYNEQFF

d_gene: .
v_gene: TRBV5-8
j_gene: TRBJ1-5
abundance: .
CDR3nt: TGTGCCAGCAGCTTGGACAGTAGCAATCAGCCCCAGCATTTT
CDR3aa: CASSLDSSNQPQHF

d_gene: .
v_gene: TRBV7-9
j_gene: TRBJ2-5
abundance: .
CDR3nt: TGTGCCGGCAGCCCTTCTCCCTATCGGCAGGGAGAGACCCAGTACTTC
CDR3aa: CAGSPSPYRQGETQYF

d_gene: .
v_gene: TRBV5-1
j_gene: TRBJ1-3
abundance: .
CDR3nt: TGCGCCAGCAGCTTGGCCTCGGGAAACACCATATATTTT
CDR3aa: CASSLASGNTIYF

d_gene: TRBD2
v_gene: TRBV5-4
j_gene: TRBJ2-3
abundance: .
CDR3nt: TGTGCCAGCAGCCCCAGGGTGCTTAGCGGGGATGATACGCAGTATTTT
CDR3aa: CASSPRVLSGDDTQYF

d_gene: TRBD1
v_gene: TRBV27
j_gene: TRBJ2-1
abundance: .
CDR3nt: TGTGCCAGCAGTTTGGGACAGTGGTCCCCTGAGCAGTTCTTC
CDR3aa: CASSLGQWSPEQFF

d_gene: TRBD2
v_gene: TRBV5-4
j_gene: TRBJ2-7
abundance: .
CDR3nt: TGTGCCAGCAGCTCAAGGACTAGCGGCTACGAGCAGTACTTC
CDR3aa: CASSSRTSGYEQYF

d_gene: .
v_gene: TRBV6-5
j_gene: TRBJ2-7
abundance: .
CDR3nt: TGTGCCAGCAGCCCCGGGACAAGGGACTCCTACGAGCAGTACTTC
CDR3aa: CASSPGTRDSYEQYF

d_gene: TRBD1
v_gene: TRBV24-1
j_gene: TRBJ2-5
abundance: .
CDR3nt: TGTGCCACCAGTGACCCTAGACAGGGGGCTGGAGAGACCCAGTACTTC
CDR3aa: CATSDPRQGAGETQYF

d_gene: .
v_gene: TRBV19
j_gene: TRBJ1-1
abundance: .
CDR3nt: TGTGCCAGTAGTCGTTTGAAAGGGGGGGGAACTGAAGCTTTCTTT
CDR3aa: CASSRLKGGGTEAFF

d_gene: .
v_gene: TRBV7-2
j_gene: TRBJ2-2
abundance: .
CDR3nt: TGTGCCAGCAGCTTAGTCCTAGCGTCATGGGAGCTGTTTTTT
CDR3aa: CASSLVLASWELFF

d_gene: .
v_gene: TRBV12-3/TRBV12-4
j_gene: TRBJ2-1
abundance: .
CDR3nt: TGTGCCAGCGGAGAGATTAATGAGCAGTTCTTC
CDR3aa: CASGEINEQFF

d_gene: .
v_gene: TRBV21-1
j_gene: TRBJ1-5
abundance: .
CDR3nt: TGTGCCAGCAGCCCGCGACAGGGACCGGTTAGCAATCAGCCCCAGCATTTT
CDR3aa: CASSPRQGPVSNQPQHF

d_gene: TRBD1
v_gene: TRBV5-5
j_gene: TRBJ1-5
abundance: .
CDR3nt: TGTGCCAGCAGCCCTAGCAGCCCGGGACAGGGATATCAGCCCCAGCATTTT
CDR3aa: CASSPSSPGQGYQPQHF

d_gene: .
v_gene: TRBV7-2
j_gene: TRBJ1-2
abundance: .
CDR3nt: TGTGCCAGCAGCTTAGCCGGGGTGGAAGGCTACACCTTC
CDR3aa: CASSLAGVEGYTF

d_gene: .
v_gene: TRBV6-5
j_gene: TRBJ1-1
abundance: .
CDR3nt: TGTGCCAGCAGTTACTCGCGCTTCAACACTGAAGCTTTCTTT
CDR3aa: CASSYSRFNTEAFF

d_gene: .
v_gene: TRBV5-5
j_gene: TRBJ1-1
abundance: .
CDR3nt: TGTGCCAGCAGCTTACAGGATAACACTGAAGCTTTCTTT
CDR3aa: CASSLQDNTEAFF

d_gene: TRBD1
v_gene: TRBV2
j_gene: TRBJ2-3
abundance: .
CDR3nt: TGTGCCAGCAGTGTTCTCGGGACAGACACAGATACGCAGTATTTT
CDR3aa: CASSVLGTDTDTQYF

d_gene: .
v_gene: TRBV7-9
j_gene: TRBJ2-1
abundance: .
CDR3nt: TGTGCCAGCAGCGTTAACTACGACTACAATGAGCAGTTCTTC
CDR3aa: CASSVNYDYNEQFF

d_gene: .
v_gene: TRBV7-9
j_gene: TRBJ2-3
abundance: .
CDR3nt: TGTGCCAGCAGCTTTTTCAGCGGGAGCACAGATACGCAGTATTTT
CDR3aa: CASSFFSGSTDTQYF

d_gene: TRBD1
v_gene: TRBV28
j_gene: TRBJ1-1
abundance: .
CDR3nt: TGTGCCAGCAGTCAGCAGGGACAGCCATACACTGAAGCTTTCTTT
CDR3aa: CASSQQGQPYTEAFF

d_gene: .
v_gene: TRBV2
j_gene: TRBJ1-2
abundance: .
CDR3nt: TGTGCCAGCAGTGGAGTTGGCGGCTATGGCTACACCTTC
CDR3aa: CASSGVGGYGYTF

d_gene: TRBD1
v_gene: TRBV14
j_gene: TRBJ2-1
abundance: .
CDR3nt: TGTGCCAGCAGCCAAGGACAGGGGTACTCCAATGAGCAGTTCTTC
CDR3aa: CASSQGQGYSNEQFF

d_gene: TRBD2
v_gene: TRBV9
j_gene: TRBJ2-7
abundance: .
CDR3nt: TGTGCCAGCAGCGTAGAGGCTAGCGGAGCCTACGAGCAGTACTTC
CDR3aa: CASSVEASGAYEQYF

d_gene: .
v_gene: TRBV12-3/TRBV12-4
j_gene: TRBJ1-1
abundance: .
CDR3nt: TGTGCCAGCAGTTTTTCTGTGAACACTGAAGCTTTCTTT
CDR3aa: CASSFSVNTEAFF

d_gene: .
v_gene: TRBV18
j_gene: TRBJ1-3
abundance: .
CDR3nt: TGTGCCAGCTCACCGGGCAGGTTGAGCTCTGGAAACACCATATATTTT
CDR3aa: CASSPGRLSSGNTIYF

d_gene: .
v_gene: TRBV18
j_gene: TRBJ2-3
abundance: .
CDR3nt: TGTGCCAGCTCACCAAGGGGAAGTAGCACAGATACGCAGTATTTT
CDR3aa: CASSPRGSSTDTQYF

d_gene: .
v_gene: TRBV27
j_gene: TRBJ1-1
abundance: .
CDR3nt: TGTGCCAGCAGGCTAAGGGGGGGGATGAACACTGAAGCTTTCTTT
CDR3aa: CASRLRGGMNTEAFF

d_gene: TRBD2
v_gene: TRBV5-4
j_gene: TRBJ2-1
abundance: .
CDR3nt: TGTGCCAGCAGCTCCCGTCCCGGGACTAGCGGGGGCTACAATGAGCAGTTCTTC
CDR3aa: CASSSRPGTSGGYNEQFF

d_gene: TRBD1
v_gene: TRBV3-1/TRBV3-2
j_gene: TRBJ2-5
abundance: once
CDR3nt: TGTGCCAGCCTCTCGACAGGGCAAGAGACCCAGTACTTC
CDR3aa: CASLSTGQETQYF

d_gene: TRBD1
v_gene: TRBV5-8
j_gene: TRBJ2-1
abundance: .
CDR3nt: TGTGCCAGCAGCTTGGACAGGGGGCGGCGGGATGAGCAGTTCTTC
CDR3aa: CASSLDRGRRDEQFF

d_gene: TRBD1
v_gene: TRBV3-1/TRBV3-2
j_gene: TRBJ1-1
abundance: .
CDR3nt: TGTGCCAGCAGCAAAACGACAGGGTGGACTGAAGCTTTCTTT
CDR3aa: CASSKTTGWTEAFF

d_gene: .
v_gene: TRBV20-1
j_gene: TRBJ1-1
abundance: .
CDR3nt: TGCAGTGGGGGAGGGAACACTGAAGCTTTCTTT
CDR3aa: CSGGGNTEAFF

d_gene: TRBD1
v_gene: TRBV30
j_gene: TRBJ1-4
abundance: .
CDR3nt: TGTGCCTGTATCAGTCCCCCTCGGACAGGGCATGAAAAACTGTTTTTT
CDR3aa: CACISPPRTGHEKLFF

d_gene: .
v_gene: TRBV30
j_gene: TRBJ1-5
abundance: .
CDR3nt: TGTGCCTGGAGTAGGGGGATCGGGGGCAATCAGCCCCAGCATTTT
CDR3aa: CAWSRGIGGNQPQHF

d_gene: TRBD1
v_gene: TRBV5-4
j_gene: TRBJ1-1
abundance: .
CDR3nt: TGTGCCAGCAGCCCCGGGACAGGGGGGAACACTGAAGCTTTCTTT
CDR3aa: CASSPGTGGNTEAFF

d_gene: .
v_gene: TRBV7-9
j_gene: TRBJ1-1
abundance: .
CDR3nt: TGTGCCAGCAGCTTAGGGCAGGGTAGATCTCTTCGGAACACTGAAGCTTTCTTT
CDR3aa: CASSLGQGRSLRNTEAFF

d_gene: TRBD2
v_gene: TRBV10-1
j_gene: TRBJ2-7
abundance: .
CDR3nt: TGCGCCAGCATCCCCCCACGAACTAGCGGTTACTCCTACGAGCAGTACTTC
CDR3aa: CASIPPRTSGYSYEQYF

d_gene: .
v_gene: TRBV20-1
j_gene: TRBJ1-2
abundance: .
CDR3nt: TGCAGTGCGTCAGGTCGTTATGGCTACACCTTC
CDR3aa: CSASGRYGYTF

d_gene: TRBD2
v_gene: TRBV9
j_gene: TRBJ2-3
abundance: .
CDR3nt: TGTGCCAGCAGCGTAGAAGGCGGGAGGGCCGGGGATACGCAGTATTTT
CDR3aa: CASSVEGGRAGDTQYF

d_gene: TRBD1
v_gene: TRBV7-3
j_gene: TRBJ2-1
abundance: .
CDR3nt: TGTGCCAGCAGCTTAGGGACAGGGTTCGATGAGCAGTTCTTC
CDR3aa: CASSLGTGFDEQFF

d_gene: .
v_gene: TRBV11-3
j_gene: TRBJ1-3
abundance: .
CDR3nt: TGTGCCAGCAGCATAGATGGGCGTTCTGGAAACACCATATATTTT
CDR3aa: CASSIDGRSGNTIYF

d_gene: TRBD1
v_gene: TRBV18
j_gene: TRBJ2-5
abundance: .
CDR3nt: TGTGCCAGCTCACAGGACAGGGAAGAGACCCAGTACTTC
CDR3aa: CASSQDREETQYF

d_gene: TRBD1
v_gene: TRBV6-6
j_gene: TRBJ1-2
abundance: .
CDR3nt: TGTGCCAGCAGTCATCAACCGGGACAGGGGTTTGGCTACACCTTC
CDR3aa: CASSHQPGQGFGYTF

d_gene: .
v_gene: TRBV2
j_gene: TRBJ1-1
abundance: .
CDR3nt: TGTGCCAGCAGCGCGACAGCCCTGAACACTGAAGCTTTCTTT
CDR3aa: CASSATALNTEAFF

d_gene: TRBD1
v_gene: TRBV5-1
j_gene: TRBJ2-5
abundance: many
CDR3nt: TGCGCCAGCAGCTCAGGGACAGGGGGTTACCAAGAGACCCAGTACTTC
CDR3aa: CASSSGTGGYQETQYF

d_gene: .
v_gene: TRBV11-2
j_gene: TRBJ2-7
abundance: few
CDR3nt: TGTGCCAGCAGCAACGACTTAGCGGTCTCCTACGAGCAGTACTTC
CDR3aa: CASSNDLAVSYEQYF

d_gene: .
v_gene: TRBV30
j_gene: TRBJ1-3
abundance: .
CDR3nt: TGTGCCTGGAAGACCAAGGGCAGGGCAGAAAACACCATATATTTT
CDR3aa: CAWKTKGRAENTIYF

d_gene: TRBD2
v_gene: TRBV7-9
j_gene: TRBJ2-1
abundance: .
CDR3nt: TGTGCCAGCAGCTCCGCCGGGACTAGCGGTCTTTACGGGTGGGAGTTCTTC
CDR3aa: CASSSAGTSGLYGWEFF

d_gene: .
v_gene: TRBV5-4
j_gene: TRBJ1-1
abundance: once
CDR3nt: TGTGCCAGCAGCTCGCCGGGACAACTAAACACTGAAGCTTTCTTT
CDR3aa: CASSSPGQLNTEAFF

d_gene: .
v_gene: TRBV5-1
j_gene: TRBJ2-2
abundance: .
CDR3nt: TGCGCCAGCAGCAGGGACATCAACACCGGGGAGCTGTTTTTT
CDR3aa: CASSRDINTGELFF

d_gene: .
v_gene: TRBV10-2
j_gene: TRBJ1-6
abundance: once
CDR3nt: TGCGCCAGCAGATGGACAGCAGATAATTCACCCCTCCACTTT
CDR3aa: CASRWTADNSPLHF

d_gene: .
v_gene: TRBV10-3
j_gene: TRBJ1-4
abundance: .
CDR3nt: TGTGCCATTAAGACGGAGGGTAATAGTGAAAAACTGTTTTTT
CDR3aa: CAIKTEGNSEKLFF

d_gene: .
v_gene: TRBV5-1
j_gene: TRBJ1-2
abundance: .
CDR3nt: TGCGCCAGCAGCACACAGGGAGAGAATGGCTACACCTTC
CDR3aa: CASSTQGENGYTF

d_gene: TRBD2
v_gene: TRBV4-2
j_gene: TRBJ2-1
abundance: .
CDR3nt: TGTGCCAGCAGCCAAACGGGACTAGTTAGCAATGAGCAGTTCTTC
CDR3aa: CASSQTGLVSNEQFF

d_gene: .
v_gene: TRBV27
j_gene: TRBJ1-2
abundance: .
CDR3nt: TGTGCCAGCAGTTGGGCACAGATTGGGGGCTACACCTTC
CDR3aa: CASSWAQIGGYTF